The 32 T cell receptor beta chains given below trace back to one sample, sequenced in a study of blood T cell repertoires in COVID-19. Data came from immunoSEQ multiplex PCR; TCRdb stores just in-frame clones and leaves some out. Of more than 200,000 clones listed, approximately 86% are singletons. Specimen: peripheral blood. All receptors derive from a woman aged 55-69 years with COVID-19, enrolled during active disease.

The V gene is TRBV6-1, the J gene TRBJ2-7; TRBD2 matches 9 bases. The CDR3 runs to 16 residues. V lost 2 bases to trimming and J lost 3 bases; unmatched junction nucleotides: 8. The germline V gene encodes CDR1 MNHNS and CDR2 SASEGT. CDR3 in amino acids: CASSEWRLAGIYEQYF. The CDR3 bases are TGTGCCAGCAGTGAATGGCGCCTAGCGGGGATCTACGAGCAGTACTTC.

This chain joins TRBV28 and TRBJ1-1; 7 bases are shared with TRBD1. V lost 6 bases, J lost 4 bases, and 8 bases stayed unmatched. Germline lookup yields CDR1 MDHEN and CDR2 SYDVKM. The CDR3 consists of 14 residues. The CDR3 region has the DNA TGTGCCAGCAGCTTCTCTAGGGGGCCCACTGAAGCTTTCTTT. This codes for CASSFSRGPTEAFF.

This clone was counted between two and nine times. V gene TRBV5-3 combines with J gene TRBJ2-7; 10 nucleotides align to TRBD1. TRBV5-3 is an ORF, and what it does is uncertain. The V and J ends lost 3 bases and 1 base, in that order; junction bases with no gene match: 4. The CDR3 length is 15 residues. CDR3 nucleotides: TGTGCCAGAAGCTGTCCGGGACAGGGGTCCTACGAGCAGTACTTC. The encoded protein is CARSCPGQGSYEQYF.

The gene calls are TRBV5-1 and TRBJ2-7; 7 positions match TRBD1. Trimming took 6 bases from V and 6 from J; bases not matched to a gene: 15. The CDR3 length is 15 residues. CDR1 and CDR2 from the germline V gene are SGHRS and YFSETQ. This chain's CDR3 is CASTPGGEGQREQYF. CDR3 bases: TGCGCCAGCACCCCAGGGGGAGAGGGACAGCGCGAGCAGTACTTC.

The chain is built from TRBV9 and TRBJ1-1; TRBD1 might be the D (5 bases). The germline gives CDR1 SGDLS, CDR2 YYNGEE. Deletions cut 4 bases from V and 3 bases from J, with 13 bases between. The CDR3 totals 14 residues. The DNA for the CDR3 is TGTGCCAGCAGCCAACGGGGGAGAGACACTGAAGCTTTCTTT. Encoded protein: CASSQRGRDTEAFF.

The genes are TRBV2 and TRBJ1-3, with D perhaps matching TRBD1 (5 bases). The CDR3 sequence is 16 residues long. Deletions cut 2 bases from V and 6 bases from J, with 17 bases between. Germline V CDR1 and CDR2: SNHLY, FYNNEI. The CDR3 region is CASSEWGSVGQNTIYF. The CDR3 region has the DNA TGTGCCAGCAGTGAATGGGGCTCCGTGGGGCAAAACACCATATATTTT.

This rearrangement joins TRBV5-1 to TRBJ2-5; 15 nucleotides match TRBD2. This CDR3 region has 16 residues. Trimming removed 4 bases from V and 5 bases from J; junction bases left unmatched: 6. The germline gives CDR1 SGHRS, CDR2 YFSETQ. CDR3 sequence reads: CASSIGTSGRYETQYF. In nucleotides, the CDR3 is TGCGCCAGCAGCATCGGGACTAGCGGGAGGTACGAGACCCAGTACTTC.

This clone was seen only once. V is TRBV2 and J is TRBJ2-7; TRBD1 might be the D (5 bases). The germline V gene encodes CDR1 SNHLY and CDR2 FYNNEI. Trimming shortened V by 4 bases and J by 6 bases, and 16 bases separated the two germline ends. CDR3 length: 14 residues. The CDR3 coding sequence is TGTGCCAGCAGTGGTTCTAGGGGTTTGGGCGAGCAGTACTTC. Protein: CASSGSRGLGEQYF.

The V and J genes are TRBV6-4 and TRBJ1-5; the match to TRBD1 covers 9 bases. This CDR3 region has 14 residues. V was pared by 6 bases and J by 3 bases, with 3 bases of the junction left unmatched. Germline assignment: CDR1 MRHNA and CDR2 SNTAGT. Written as DNA, the CDR3 is TGTGCCAGCAGCGGGACAGGGCTCAATCAGCCCCAGCATTTT. Translated, it gives CASSGTGLNQPQHF.

The chain combines TRBV5-1 with TRBJ2-1; D is undetermined. Germline V gene data show CDR1 as SGHRS and CDR2 as YFSETQ. This CDR3 comprises 14 residues. V was clipped by 5 bases and J by 1 base, with 10 bases between them. The CDR3 DNA reads as TGCGCCAGCAGGAGCCAGGCGTCCTACAATGAGCAGTTCTTC. This sequence encodes CASRSQASYNEQFF.

The chain carries TRBV12-3 or TRBV12-4 and TRBJ1-2; D uncertain. V lost 4 bases and J lost 5, with 5 bases in between. CDR3 length: 11 amino acids. CDR3: CASSYSYGYTF. CDR3 coding DNA: TGTGCCAGCAGTTACAGTTATGGCTACACCTTC.

The chain has TRBV19 and TRBJ2-1; 7 bases are a match to TRBD2. The CDR3 length is 14 residues. Germline-derived CDR1 and CDR2 are LNHDA and SQIVND (reference sequence). Losses at the gene ends were 3 bases for V and 5 bases for J; bases not matched to a gene: 4. The CDR3 DNA reads as TGTGCCAGTAGTATGACGCTAGCGGACAATGAGCAGTTCTTC. It specifies CASSMTLADNEQFF.

This chain uses TRBV7-9 with TRBJ2-1, with 9 nucleotides matching TRBD2. This CDR3 region has 15 residues. The germline V gene has CDR1 SEHNR and CDR2 FQNEAQ (reference sequence). V shed 4 bases and J 8 bases; nucleotides not matched to a gene: 9. The CDR3 DNA sequence: TGTGCCAGCAGCTCGCTGGGACTAGCAGCCGATGAGCAGTTCTTC. The encoded protein is CASSSLGLAADEQFF.

V gene TRBV19 combines with J gene TRBJ2-3; 12 bases fit TRBD2. Germline V lookup: CDR1 LNHDA, CDR2 SQIVND (reference sequence). Losses at the gene ends were 5 bases for V and 2 bases for J; bases not matched to a gene: 5. The length of the CDR3 is 16 residues. CDR3 loop: CASSSRLAGVTDTQYF. The CDR3 DNA reads TGTGCCAGTAGTTCAAGACTAGCGGGAGTCACAGATACGCAGTATTTT.

As regards this clone: At one end, the junction sequence differs from germline, possibly due to a read error. V is TRBV20-1 and J is TRBJ2-3; D might be TRBD2 (6 bases). The CDR3 length is 8 residues. Germline CDR1 DFQATT, CDR2 SNEGSKA (reference sequence). The CDR3 is CRIKEGLF. The CDR3 bases are TGCAGGATAAAGGAGGGGCTTTTT.

The chain has TRBV2 and TRBJ2-5, with TRBD2 matching 9 bases. Germline V gives CDR1 SNHLY, CDR2 FYNNEI. The CDR3 loop spans 14 amino acids. The V gene end was trimmed by 9 bases and the J gene end by 7 bases; junction bases not matched to a gene: 12. CDR3 amino acids: CASSGASGKGTQYF. CDR3 nucleotides: TGTGCCAGTTCGGGGGCTAGCGGGAAGGGGACCCAGTACTTC.

This chain connects TRBV9 to TRBJ2-1; maybe TRBD2 (5 bases). The V gene's germline CDR1 is SGDLS and CDR2 YYNGEE. This CDR3 region has 15 residues. The germline V and J ends were trimmed by 0 bases and 2 bases, with 9 bases remaining between them. CDR3 protein: CASSVVPRAYNEQFF. The CDR3 nucleotides read TGTGCCAGCAGCGTAGTTCCGAGGGCCTACAATGAGCAGTTCTTC.

V and J are TRBV12-3 or TRBV12-4 and TRBJ1-2; the D gene is possibly TRBD1 (5 bases). The CDR3 is 12 residues long. V gave up 10 bases and J gave up 5 bases, with 14 bases separating them. CDR3 in DNA: TGTGCCACCCCGAACAGGCGGTATGGCTACACCTTC. Encoded protein: CATPNRRYGYTF.

The chain joins TRBV9 to TRBJ2-7, with no clear D. Germline CDR1 and CDR2: SGDLS and YYNGEE. The CDR3 covers 13 residues. Trimming pared 0 bases from V and 3 bases from J, leaving 7 bases between. The CDR3 nucleotides are TGTGCCAGCAGCGTAGCTACGGGCTACGAGCAGTACTTC. Its protein is CASSVATGYEQYF.

This clone showed up just a few times. V usage is TRBV29-1 and J usage is TRBJ2-1; D gene ambiguous. CDR1 is SQVTM, CDR2 ANQGSEA, per germline. V was clipped by 3 bases and J by 0 bases, with 9 bases between them. This CDR3 is 14 amino acids long. CDR3 amino acids: CSVDPGSSYNEQFF. CDR3 sequence (DNA): TGCAGCGTTGATCCGGGTAGCTCCTACAATGAGCAGTTCTTC.

This chain connects TRBV7-9 to TRBJ1-1; 7 bases match TRBD1. The J segment lost 2 bases and the V segment lost 2 bases, leaving 2 bases of the junction unmatched. Germline V gives CDR1 SEHNR, CDR2 FQNEAQ (reference sequence). The CDR3 runs 14 residues. The DNA for the CDR3 is TGTGCCAGCAGCTTAACAGGGGCAAACACTGAAGCTTTCTTT. Protein: CASSLTGANTEAFF. Supplemented by reference TRBV7-9 and TRBJ1-1, the full variable domain reads DTGVSQNPRHKITKRGQNVTFRCDPISEHNRLYWYRQTLGQGPEFLTYFQNEAQLEKSRLLSDRFSAERPKGSFSTLEIQRTEQGDSAMYLCASSLTGANTEAFFGQGTRLTVV.

The rearrangement uses TRBV18 and TRBJ1-2, with no clear D. The CDR3 extends over 13 amino acids. The V end was cut by 6 bases, the J end by 1 base, with 9 bases between. CDR1 is KGHSH, CDR2 LQKENI, per germline. The CDR3 sequence: CASSAADNYGYTF. The CDR3 coding sequence is TGTGCCAGCTCGGCGGCCGATAACTATGGCTACACCTTC.

V usage is TRBV7-9 and J usage is TRBJ1-1, with D perhaps TRBD1 (5 bases). The V gene lost 6 bases and the J gene lost 1 base, with 15 bases spanning the gap. In germline, CDR1 is SEHNR, CDR2 FQNEAQ (reference sequence). The CDR3 contains 15 residues. CDR3 loop: CASRPNSQANTEAFF. CDR3 DNA: TGTGCCAGCAGACCAAACTCACAGGCGAACACTGAAGCTTTCTTT.

V and J are TRBV7-2 and TRBJ1-2; 7 nucleotides agree with TRBD1. With V trimmed by 5 bases and J by 4 bases, 7 bases remained unmatched. CDR1 SGHTA and CDR2 FQGNSA come from the germline V gene. This CDR3 spans 14 amino acids. This chain's CDR3 is CASSAQGGAYGYTF. DNA of the CDR3: TGTGCCAGCAGCGCGCAGGGGGGTGCCTATGGCTACACCTTC.

This clone came up a few times. V gene TRBV5-1 combines with J gene TRBJ1-1; 7 bases match TRBD1. CDR1 is SGHRS, CDR2 YFSETQ, per germline. CDR3 length: 13 amino acids. The V and J ends lost 1 base and 6 bases, in that order; junction bases with no gene match: 3. Here the CDR3 DNA reads TGCGCCAGCAGCTTGTACAGGGGCCCTGAAGCTTTCTTT. Its translation is CASSLYRGPEAFF.

For this clone: This same CDR3 is encoded by further DNA sequences in the sample. The chain links TRBV29-1 to TRBJ1-5; 8 bases are shared with TRBD1. Per germline, CDR1 SQVTM and CDR2 ANQGSEA. J gave up 5 bases and V 6 bases, and 6 bases lay outside the gene matches. The CDR3 contains 13 residues. CDR3: CSVAGQGDQPQHF. For the CDR3, the DNA is TGCAGCGTCGCCGGACAGGGAGATCAGCCCCAGCATTTT.

V usage is TRBV30 and J usage is TRBJ1-3; possibly TRBD1 for D (5 bases). The CDR3 contains 15 residues. With 5 bases removed from V and 6 bases from J, the gap between germline ends came to 20 bases. In germline, CDR1 is GTSNPN, CDR2 SVGIG (reference sequence). The CDR3 reads CAWGRGHPTENTIYF. In DNA, the CDR3 is TGTGCCTGGGGCCGCGGACATCCTACCGAAAACACCATATATTTT.

The chain is built from TRBV7-9 and TRBJ1-4; D gene unclear. V dropped 5 bases and J dropped 3 bases, with 13 bases sitting between them. The CDR3 is 15 amino acids. Germline V gene sequence: CDR1 SEHNR, CDR2 FQNEAQ (reference sequence). The CDR3 loop reads CASSPYGVSNEKLFF. The CDR3 DNA reads TGTGCCAGCAGCCCCTACGGGGTCTCTAATGAAAAACTGTTTTTT.

The chain carries TRBV20-1 and TRBJ1-5, with D maybe TRBD1 (6 bases). The CDR3 sequence is 15 residues long. Germline CDR1 reads DFQATT; CDR2 reads SNEGSKA (reference sequence). The V gene lost 3 bases and the J gene lost 1 base, with 13 bases spanning the gap. The CDR3 loop is CSASRTVRSNQPQHF. Here the CDR3 DNA reads TGCAGTGCTAGTCGGACAGTTAGGAGCAATCAGCCCCAGCATTTT.

The chain couples TRBV6-5 to TRBJ1-6, with 7 bases that match TRBD1. With V trimmed by 5 bases and J by 8 bases, 6 bases remained unmatched. Germline V gene data show CDR1 as MNHEY and CDR2 as SVGAGI. There are 14 residues in the CDR3. CDR3 sequence: CASSLRTGDSPLHF. The CDR3 nucleotides are TGTGCCAGCAGTCTACGGACAGGAGATTCACCCCTCCACTTT.

The chain joins TRBV15 to TRBJ1-1; 7 bases are a match to TRBD1. The CDR3 is 16 amino acids. Germline V gives CDR1 LNHNV, CDR2 YYDKDF (reference sequence). J lost 5 bases, V lost 5 bases, and 14 bases had no gene match. The CDR3 loop reads CATSPSLRVRGTEAFF. The CDR3 DNA follows: TGTGCCACCAGCCCCAGTCTCAGGGTCAGGGGGACTGAAGCTTTCTTT. Drawing the rest from reference TRBV15 and TRBJ1-1, the complete variable domain is DAMVIQNPRYQVTQFGKPVTLSCSQTLNHNVMYWYQQKSSQAPKLLFHYYDKDFNNEADTPDNFQSRRPNTSFCFLDIRSPGLGDTAMYLCATSPSLRVRGTEAFFGQGTRLTVV.

The chain joins TRBV5-6 to TRBJ2-1; a weak D match, TRBD2 (6 bases). V lost 4 bases, J lost 4 bases, and 18 bases lay in between. The V gene's germline CDR1 is SGHDT and CDR2 YYEEEE. The CDR3 covers 16 residues. The CDR3 DNA follows: TGTGCCAGCAGCCTCTTTGGTAGCGGAGGGTACAATGAGCAGTTCTTC. Translated, it gives CASSLFGSGGYNEQFF.